These 8 T cell receptor beta chains came from one sample sequenced in a study of response to subunit inactivated influenza vaccine. Via MiXCR, TCRdb re-called the RT-PCR reads, giving one row per CDR3 protein. The sample lists a few hundred thousand distinct CDR3 sequences, about 10% occurring once. Material: PBMCs from blood, obtained 45 days after vaccination. The source is a man aged 45-60 years who received an inactivated influenza vaccine.

This chain links TRBV11-1 with TRBJ2-3, with D maybe TRBD2 (5 bases). The CDR3 spans 14 residues. V was clipped by 5 bases and J by 5 bases, with 14 bases between them. The germline CDR1 and CDR2 sequences are SGHAT and FQDESV (reference sequence). The CDR3 reads CASSPPDSEDTQYF. The DNA of the CDR3 is TGTGCCAGCAGCCCACCGGACTCCGAAGATACGCAGTATTTT. The variable domain in full, completed from reference TRBV11-1 and TRBJ2-3, reads EAEVAQSPRYKITEKSQAVAFWCDPISGHATLYWYRQILGQGPELLVQFQDESVVDDSQLPKDRFSAERLKGVDSTLKIQPAELGDSAMYLCASSPPDSEDTQYFGPGTRLTVL.

This chain connects TRBV6-5 to TRBJ2-7; possibly TRBD1 or TRBD2 for D (5 bases each). Trimming took off 0 bases at V and 2 bases at J, with 11 bases between the two ends. CDR1 and CDR2 from the germline V gene are MNHEY and SVGAGI. The CDR3 covers 15 residues. CDR3 residues: CASSYSGTRTYEQYF. The CDR3 coding sequence is TGTGCCAGCAGTTACTCCGGGACCCGTACCTACGAGCAGTACTTC.

J is TRBJ2-1 and V is TRBV2; D possibly corresponds to TRBD2 (6 bases). V was cut by 7 bases and J by 5 bases, with 15 bases left in between. Germline V gene data show CDR1 as SNHLY and CDR2 as FYNNEI. This CDR3 region has 14 residues. CDR3: CASTAGTLNNEQFF. The CDR3 coding sequence is TGTGCCAGCACCGCAGGGACTCTAAACAATGAGCAGTTCTTC.

About this clonotype: Relative to the germline gene, one junction end is altered; a read error may explain this. This rearrangement joins TRBV20-1 to TRBJ2-5; D gene ambiguous. This CDR3 has 14 residues. Germline assignment: CDR1 DFQATT and CDR2 SNEGSKA (reference sequence). The CDR3, as DNA: TGCAGCGGCTCGTTGGGTGCTGGCATAGAGTCCCAGTACTTC. As protein: CSGSLGAGIESQYF.

The J gene is TRBJ2-2, the V gene TRBV27; D perhaps matches TRBD1 (7 bases). The CDR3 has 17 amino acids. The V gene's germline CDR1 is MNHEY and CDR2 SMNVEV (reference sequence). Trimming removed 5 bases at V and 2 bases at J, with 18 bases between. The CDR3 DNA sequence: TGTGCCAGCAGTCCCCACTCGCAGGGGGGAAACACCGGGGAGCTGTTTTTT. It translates to CASSPHSQGGNTGELFF.

This clonotype has more than one count but fewer than ten. The chain has TRBV5-1 and TRBJ2-1; TRBD1 agrees at 7 bases. V dropped 0 bases and J dropped 13; count of bases not matched to a gene: 13. The V gene's germline CDR1 is SGHRS and CDR2 YFSETQ. The CDR3 runs 15 residues. DNA for the CDR3: TGCGCCAGCAGCTTGGGACAGGGTGGAGCCGACGGTCAGTTCTTC. The encoded protein is CASSLGQGGADGQFF.

This clonotype was seen a handful of times. J is TRBJ1-5 and V is TRBV6-2 or TRBV6-3; weak D call: TRBD1 (5 bases). The germline gives CDR1 MNHEY, CDR2 SVGEGT. This CDR3 contains 16 residues. With 7 bases removed from V and 5 bases from J, the gap between germline ends came to 21 bases. The CDR3 DNA reads as TGTGCCAGCACTGGACGGGGCCCGGGGTATGATCAGCCCCAGCATTTT. Translating gives CASTGRGPGYDQPQHF.

For this clonotype: Germline is not matched at one junction end, which may reflect a read error. V is TRBV28 and J is TRBJ2-7; 10 bases match TRBD1. CDR1 and CDR2 (germline): MDHEN, SYDVKM. CDR3 size: 15 residues. The CDR3 DNA is TGTGGCAGCAGGATTGGGACAGGGGCAAACTACGAGCAGTACTTC. It translates to CGSRIGTGANYEQYF.